This passage covers 2 T cell receptor beta chains from one sample sequenced in a study of blood T cell repertoires in COVID-19. TCRdb's copy holds only in-frame clones and misses some; the assay was immunoSEQ multiplex PCR. The data contain around 100,000 clones, 70% to 80% of them seen just once; the ten biggest clones take up more than 20%. The source material was peripheral blood. The receptors here all came from a man in his 70s with active or convalescent COVID-19.

The chain uses TRBV2 and TRBJ2-3; no definite D call. Trimming cost V 6 bases and J 2 bases, with 12 bases left between them. Germline CDR1 reads SNHLY; CDR2 reads FYNNEI. This CDR3 is 14 amino acids long. The CDR3 DNA follows: TGTGCCAGCAGGGGTCGCGGTTTCACAGATACGCAGTATTTT. Amino acids: CASRGRGFTDTQYF.

This clone was observed a handful of times. The chain combines TRBV7-6 with TRBJ1-2, with TRBD1 identical over 9 bases. The CDR3 covers 14 residues. The V gene's germline CDR1 is SGHVS and CDR2 FNYEAQ. With 4 bases clipped from V and 4 bases from J, the junction kept 4 bases outside the gene matches. The CDR3 region has the DNA TGTGCCAGCAGCTCTGGGACAGGGCCCTATGGCTACACCTTC. It specifies CASSSGTGPYGYTF. The full variable domain, completed using reference TRBV7-6 and TRBJ1-2, is GAGVSQSPRYKVTKRGQDVALRCDPISGHVSLYWYRQALGQGPEFLTYFNYEAQQDKSGLPNDRFSAERPEGSISTLTIQRTEQRDSAMYRCASSSGTGPYGYTFGSGTRLTVV.